What follows are 23 T cell receptor beta chains derived from one specimen sequenced in a study of cytomegalovirus exposure and HLA in healthy donors (dated by TCRdb to 2017 to 2019). Library method: the immunoSEQ multiplex PCR assay. For the multiplex PCR, a mixture combining 60 forward primers for TCR Vbeta segments and 13 reverse primers for TCR Jbeta segments was used. TCRdb provides this immuneACCESS table in a form limited to in-frame rearrangements. Some clones are lacking; in checked studies, under half of them reflect an unresolved V gene, and why the rest are absent is not known. The sample profile shows around 150,000 clones; 55% to 70% of them were found once. 6% to 8.5% of the sample is taken by the ten largest. The sample was PBMCs. These receptors came from an older woman in good health and CMV-seropositive.

This CDR3 is CASSQVGLAGETQYF. In nucleotides, the CDR3 is TGCGCCAGCAGCCAAGTGGGACTAGCGGGAGAGACCCAGTACTTC. This chain uses TRBV4-3 with TRBJ2-5, with 12 nucleotides matching TRBD2. Trimming removed 1 base from V and 4 bases from J; junction bases left unmatched: 1. This CDR3 spans 15 amino acids. Germline V gene lookup returns CDR1 LGHNA and CDR2 YSLEER.

This clone was observed a handful of times. The V call is TRBV5-6, the J call TRBJ2-7, with TRBD1 identical over 7 bases. J was trimmed by 4 bases and V by 3 bases; bases with no gene match: 7. Germline V gene sequence: CDR1 SGHDT, CDR2 YYEEEE. This CDR3 contains 14 residues. The CDR3: CASSSGTEIYEQYF. The CDR3 DNA is TGTGCCAGCAGCTCCGGGACAGAAATATACGAGCAGTACTTC.

This chain joins TRBV4-1 and TRBJ2-5; the D gene is possibly TRBD2 (6 bases). V gave up 1 base and J gave up 2 bases, with 14 bases separating them. In germline, CDR1 is MGHRA, CDR2 YSYEKL. This CDR3 comprises 16 residues. This chain's CDR3 is CASSQGIAVHQETQYF. The CDR3 DNA is TGCGCCAGCAGCCAAGGGATAGCGGTGCATCAAGAGACCCAGTACTTC.

This chain uses TRBV28 with TRBJ1-1; D is unresolved. Germline V gene lookup returns CDR1 MDHEN and CDR2 SYDVKM. The CDR3 spans 11 residues. V was cut by 2 bases and J by 7 bases, with 5 bases left in between. CDR3 nucleotide sequence: TGTGCCAGCAGTTTAATCTATGAAGCTTTCTTT. Amino acid sequence: CASSLIYEAFF. Combining the CDR3 with reference TRBV28 and TRBJ1-1 gives the whole variable domain DVKVTQSSRYLVKRTGEKVFLECVQDMDHENMFWYRQDPGLGLRLIYFSYDVKMKEKGDIPEGYSVSREKKERFSLILESASTNQTSMYLCASSLIYEAFFGQGTRLTVV.

V gene TRBV7-6 combines with J gene TRBJ1-3; D perhaps matches TRBD1 (5 bases). V was pared by 1 base and J by 0 bases, with 13 bases between. The CDR3 extends over 17 amino acids. In germline, CDR1 is SGHVS, CDR2 FNYEAQ. The CDR3, as DNA: TGTGCCAGCAGCTTAGTTTATGGGGCAAGCTCTGGAAACACCATATATTTT. It yields the protein CASSLVYGASSGNTIYF.

This clone has a single count. The J gene is TRBJ2-2, the V gene TRBV9, with 9 bases identical to TRBD1. With 4 bases clipped from V and 1 base from J, the junction kept 5 bases outside the gene matches. This CDR3 region has 16 residues. CDR1 is SGDLS and CDR2 is YYNGEE in the germline V gene. CDR3 residues: CASSLMDRGNTGELFF. The CDR3 coding sequence is TGTGCCAGCAGCCTCATGGACAGGGGGAACACCGGGGAGCTGTTTTTT.

The V gene is TRBV7-3, the J gene TRBJ2-1; 11 bases fit TRBD2. This CDR3 has 15 amino acids. J was trimmed by 4 bases and V by 5 bases; bases with no gene match: 4. Looked up from germline, CDR1 is SGHTA and CDR2 is FQGTGA. CDR3 sequence: CASSPRLAGYNEQFF. The CDR3 DNA follows: TGTGCCAGCAGCCCTAGACTAGCGGGATACAATGAGCAGTTCTTC.

V is TRBV28 and J is TRBJ2-1; TRBD1 matches 9 bases. This CDR3 comprises 14 residues. V shed 10 bases and J 1 base; nucleotides not matched to a gene: 5. Germline V gives CDR1 MDHEN, CDR2 SYDVKM. DNA of the CDR3: TGTGCCATCAGGACAGGGGCTTCCTACAATGAGCAGTTCTTC. Its translation is CAIRTGASYNEQFF.

This chain joins TRBV5-1 and TRBJ1-4, with 11 bases aligning to TRBD1. Trimming took 7 bases from V and 2 from J; bases not matched to a gene: 7. The CDR3 is 16 residues long. CDR1 is SGHRS and CDR2 is YFSETQ in the germline V gene. This CDR3 is CASSPGQGGTNEKLFF. DNA for the CDR3: TGCGCCAGCTCCCCGGGACAGGGGGGTACTAATGAAAAACTGTTTTTT.

The J gene is TRBJ1-2, the V gene TRBV15; 7 bases are a match to TRBD1. V dropped 0 bases and J dropped 5; count of bases not matched to a gene: 6. Germline V gives CDR1 LNHNV, CDR2 YYDKDF (reference sequence). This CDR3 has 15 amino acids. The CDR3 region is CATSRDRQGGYGYTF. In DNA form, the CDR3 reads TGTGCCACCAGCAGAGACAGACAGGGCGGGTATGGCTACACCTTC.

The chain combines TRBV5-1 with TRBJ2-5; 9 bases are shared with TRBD2. V dropped 6 bases and J dropped 4; count of bases not matched to a gene: 4. CDR3 length: 13 amino acids. Looked up from germline, CDR1 is SGHRS and CDR2 is YFSETQ. CDR3 protein: CASKAGGLETQYF. Written as DNA, the CDR3 is TGCGCCAGCAAGGCGGGAGGGTTAGAGACCCAGTACTTC.

The rearrangement uses TRBV4-3 and TRBJ2-7; D perhaps matches TRBD2 (5 bases). Germline CDR1 reads LGHNA; CDR2 reads YSLEER. V was cut by 0 bases and J by 2 bases, with 11 bases left in between. The CDR3 runs 15 residues. The CDR3 nucleotides are TGCGCCAGCAGCCAAGAGACTAACTTCCCCTACGAGCAGTACTTC. It codes for CASSQETNFPYEQYF.

The chain links TRBV7-8 to TRBJ1-5; D perhaps matches TRBD1 (6 bases). Per germline, CDR1 SGHVS and CDR2 FQNEAQ. This CDR3 has 13 residues. Trimming removed 2 bases from V and 5 bases from J, with 7 bases in between. CDR3 sequence (DNA): TGTGCCAGCAGCTTAAAGGGGGATCAGCCCCAGCATTTT. Translation gives CASSLKGDQPQHF. The whole variable domain, filled in from reference TRBV7-8 and TRBJ1-5, reads GAGVSQSPRYKVAKRGQDVALRCDPISGHVSLFWYQQALGQGPEFLTYFQNEAQLDKSGLPSDRFFAERPEGSVSTLKIQRTQQEDSAVYLCASSLKGDQPQHFGDGTRLSIL.

The rearrangement uses TRBV4-3 and TRBJ2-1, with 12 bases aligning to TRBD2. Germline loops: CDR1 LGHNA, CDR2 YSLEER. The CDR3 totals 18 residues. The junction had 9 bases not matched to a gene; V was cut back by 4 bases and J by 2 bases. The CDR3 nucleotides are TGCGCCAGCAGCCCCCGGACTAGCGGGAAAGGGGCCTACAATGAGCAGTTCTTC. It translates to CASSPRTSGKGAYNEQFF.

The table lists this clone with a few counts. This chain uses TRBV6-1 with TRBJ1-5, with D maybe TRBD1 (6 bases). Trimming pared 8 bases from V and 7 bases from J, leaving 15 bases between. In germline, CDR1 is MNHNS, CDR2 SASEGT. The CDR3 is made up of 13 amino acids. CDR3 amino acids: CASHRDIQQPQHF. For the CDR3, the DNA is TGTGCCAGCCACCGGGACATTCAACAGCCCCAGCATTTT.

V is TRBV28 and J is TRBJ2-1; weak D call: TRBD2 (6 bases). Trimming left V 4 bases short and J 6 bases short, with 22 bases between. CDR1 is MDHEN, CDR2 SYDVKM, per germline. This CDR3 spans 17 amino acids. CDR3 sequence: CASSSPGGERRGNEQFF. The CDR3 coding sequence is TGTGCCAGCAGTTCCCCCGGGGGTGAGCGGAGAGGCAATGAGCAGTTCTTC.

The chain uses TRBV10-3 and TRBJ2-2; D might be TRBD1 (5 bases). V lost 0 bases and J lost 3, with 20 bases in between. The CDR3 contains 19 residues. Germline-derived CDR1 and CDR2 are ENHRY and SYGVKD. CDR3 loop: CAISESPGSRAEYTGELFF. DNA of the CDR3: TGTGCCATCAGTGAGTCCCCGGGTTCCAGGGCAGAGTACACCGGGGAGCTGTTTTTT.

This clone was counted only a few times. Other DNA sequences within the sample encode an identical CDR3. The rearrangement joins TRBV27 to TRBJ1-5; no clear D. The V gene's germline CDR1 is MNHEY and CDR2 SMNVEV (reference sequence). V was shortened by 2 bases and J by 0 bases, with 5 bases between the two germline ends. The CDR3 totals 14 residues. The CDR3 spells CASSLEGSNQPQHF. Written as DNA, the CDR3 is TGTGCCAGCAGTTTAGAGGGTAGCAATCAGCCCCAGCATTTT.

The chain uses TRBV6-6 and TRBJ1-4; D remains ambiguous. Trimming shortened V by 3 bases and J by 3 bases, and 11 bases separated the two germline ends. This CDR3 is 15 amino acids long. The germline V gene has CDR1 MNHNY and CDR2 SVGAGI (reference sequence). The CDR3 here is CASSYQAAANEKLFF. The CDR3 DNA reads TGTGCCAGCAGTTATCAGGCAGCGGCTAATGAAAAACTGTTTTTT.

The chain combines TRBV5-1 with TRBJ2-1; 8 nucleotides match TRBD2. The CDR3 runs 16 residues. After removal of 4 bases from V and 10 bases from J, the junction contained 16 bases not matched to a gene. Germline V lookup: CDR1 SGHRS, CDR2 YFSETQ. The chain's CDR3 is CASSPQGSGIKGEQFF. The CDR3 coding sequence is TGCGCCAGCAGCCCTCAGGGTAGCGGGATTAAAGGGGAGCAGTTCTTC. Together with reference TRBV5-1 and TRBJ2-1, the CDR3 gives the full variable domain: KAGVTQTPRYLIKTRGQQVTLSCSPISGHRSVSWYQQTPGQGLQFLFEYFSETQRNKGNFPGRFSGRQFSNSRSEMNVSTLELGDSALYLCASSPQGSGIKGEQFFGPGTRLTVL.

The chain recombines TRBV21-1 with TRBJ2-2; the listed D gene, TRBD1, was not tested against the DNA. TRBV21-1 is designated a pseudogene. This CDR3 spans 16 amino acids. The CDR3 reads CASRIRDRGHTGELFF. The DNA of the CDR3 is TGTGCCAGCAGGATCCGGGACAGGGGGCACACCGGGGAGCTGTTTTTT.

About this clone: Other DNA sequences within the sample encode an identical CDR3. J is TRBJ1-1 and V is TRBV28; 8 bases fit TRBD1. This CDR3 is built from 14 residues. The germline V gene encodes CDR1 MDHEN and CDR2 SYDVKM. V trimming: 4 bases; J trimming: 8 bases; junction bases outside the gene matches: 9. This CDR3 reads CASSYQTGVAEAFF. CDR3 coding DNA: TGTGCCAGCAGTTACCAGACAGGGGTGGCCGAAGCTTTCTTT.

This clone was observed a single time. The CDR3 DNA reads as TGTGCCATCAGGGGGGGGACTAGCGGGAGCGGCGACGAGCAGTACTTC. Translation: CAIRGGTSGSGDEQYF. The gene calls are TRBV10-3 and TRBJ2-7, with 14 positions matching TRBD2. The CDR3 runs 16 residues. V shed 6 bases, J shed 5 bases, and the junction held 9 bases outside the gene matches. Germline lookup yields CDR1 ENHRY and CDR2 SYGVKD.